These T cell receptor beta chains were read from a single sample in a study of shared clonotypes between healthy human individuals. Some clones are missing from TCRdb's copy, which holds only in-frame ones; the method was immunoSEQ multiplex PCR. The sample carries approximately 2,300,000 clones, roughly 92% recorded once. Sample: naive CD4+ T cells from PBMCs. The receptor set was obtained from a young man in good health. Some clones in this sample may be carry-over from other donors' samples. Each CDR3 is given with its conserved first and last residue. The D gene is left open where the match is weak. Clone size is shown for a subset of rows, as once, few, many or a class of expanded clone.

j_gene	abundance	len	v_gene	d_gene	CDR3nt	CDR3aa
TRBJ1-2	NA	17	TRBV21-1	NA	TGTGCCAGCAGCAAACGTAGGGGGGCGATGCCCTACTATGGCTACACCTTC	CASSKRRGAMPYYGYTF
TRBJ2-7	NA	15	TRBV27	NA	TGTGCCAGCAACTCGACTAGACCCCTCGAAGAGGAGCAGTACTTC	CASNSTRPLEEEQYF
TRBJ2-1	NA	17	TRBV28	TRBD2	TGTGCCAGCATCCCCCCGGCGGGAGGGCCGTTGGGGGGTGAGCAGTTCTTC	CASIPPAGGPLGGEQFF
TRBJ2-5	NA	17	TRBV9	TRBD2	TGTGCCAGCAGCGTAGCTACGACTAGCGGGAGGGTTGAGACCCAGTACTTC	CASSVATTSGRVETQYF
TRBJ2-1	NA	14	TRBV5-1	TRBD1	TGCGCCAGCAGCTTGGGGCAGGGGGCGGGTGAGCAGTTCTTC	CASSLGQGAGEQFF
TRBJ2-3	NA	15	TRBV6-5	TRBD2	TGTGCCAGCAGTCGTATTGGACTAGCAATGAATACGCAGTATTTT	CASSRIGLAMNTQYF
TRBJ2-5	NA	17	TRBV5-1	NA	TGCGCCAGCAGCCCGGAAGGGAAGGTAGCGGCGCAAGAGACCCAGTACTTC	CASSPEGKVAAQETQYF
TRBJ2-2	NA	15	TRBV7-3	NA	TGTGCCAGCAGCTTCGCAGGGGCGAACACCGGGGAGCTGTTTTTT	CASSFAGANTGELFF
TRBJ2-2	NA	15	TRBV7-2	TRBD2	TGTGCCAGCAGCAGCGGGCTAGCGGTCGCCGGGGAGCTGTTTTTT	CASSSGLAVAGELFF
TRBJ1-5	NA	16	TRBV19	NA	TGTGCCAGTAGTATCCGCGGGGGGTATAGCAATCAGCCCCAGCATTTT	CASSIRGGYSNQPQHF
TRBJ1-1	few	16	TRBV7-9	NA	TGTGCCAGCAACCCATATCCGAGGCAGGGGAACACTGAAGCTTTCTTT	CASNPYPRQGNTEAFF
TRBJ1-4	NA	17	TRBV7-9	TRBD1	TGTGCCAGCAGCTTAGCGCCCTCACAGGGGTATTGGGAAAAACTGTTTTTT	CASSLAPSQGYWEKLFF
TRBJ1-2	NA	16	TRBV5-1	TRBD1	TGCGCCAGCAGCACGGCCGGGACAGGGGAAGGCTATGGCTACACCTTC	CASSTAGTGEGYGYTF
TRBJ2-1	NA	14	TRBV19	NA	TGTGCCAGTAGGGGTTCTATGAGGGGGAATGAGCAGTTCTTC	CASRGSMRGNEQFF
TRBJ2-7	NA	14	TRBV18	NA	TGTGCCAGCTCAACAACGAGCGGAACCTACGAGCAGTACTTC	CASSTTSGTYEQYF
TRBJ2-7	NA	14	TRBV27	NA	TGTGCCAGCAGTTTAAGGGACACAAACTACGAGCAGTACTTC	CASSLRDTNYEQYF
TRBJ2-3	NA	13	TRBV11-2	NA	TGTGCCAGCAGCTTAATGTTGGCAGATACGCAGTATTTT	CASSLMLADTQYF
TRBJ2-2	NA	14	TRBV28	NA	TGTGCCAGCAGTTTGGGACGGTGGACCGGGGAGCTGTTTTTT	CASSLGRWTGELFF
TRBJ2-3	NA	16	TRBV28	NA	TGTGCCAGCAGTGGCCGGAGGGGGGCTGGCACAGATACGCAGTATTTT	CASSGRRGAGTDTQYF
TRBJ2-1	once	12	TRBV10-1	NA	TGCGCCAGCAGTGGCCATGGTGGTAAGCAGTTCTTC	CASSGHGGKQFF
TRBJ1-3	NA	15	TRBV11-2	TRBD1	TGTGCCAGCAGCCTCAGACAGGGTTCTGGAAACACCATATATTTT	CASSLRQGSGNTIYF
TRBJ1-5	once	15	TRBV15	NA	TGTGCCACCAGCAGAGAAACACACAGCAATCAGCCCCAGCATTTT	CATSRETHSNQPQHF
TRBJ2-5	NA	15	TRBV5-1	NA	TGCGCCAGCAGCTTGGCCGAGGGGGGGCAAGAGACCCAGTACTTC	CASSLAEGGQETQYF
TRBJ2-5	NA	15	TRBV30	TRBD2	TGTGCCTGGAGCGTTGGGACTAGCGGGAAAGAGACCCAGTACTTC	CAWSVGTSGKETQYF
TRBJ2-1	NA	16	TRBV5-1	TRBD2	TGCGCCAGCAGCGCGCCACTAGCGGGAGAAGGCAATGAGCAGTTCTTC	CASSAPLAGEGNEQFF
TRBJ2-7	NA	14	TRBV5-1	NA	TGCGCCAGCAGCTTTCCTGGGAATCCCTACGAGCAGTACTTC	CASSFPGNPYEQYF
TRBJ1-4	NA	16	TRBV6-5	NA	TGTGCCAGCAGTTACTCGAACCCAGCAACTAATGAAAAACTGTTTTTT	CASSYSNPATNEKLFF
TRBJ2-2	NA	14	TRBV7-9	NA	TGTGCCAGCAGCTTAGCGCCTGCTGGCGGGGAGCTGTTTTTT	CASSLAPAGGELFF
TRBJ1-5	NA	16	TRBV28	NA	TGTGCCAGCAGTTTACGCCAGACAGGAACTAATCAGCCCCAGCATTTT	CASSLRQTGTNQPQHF
TRBJ1-5	NA	16	TRBV5-8	NA	TGTGCCAGCAGCTTGGGTGGGGTCGTCAGCAATCAGCCCCAGCATTTT	CASSLGGVVSNQPQHF
TRBJ1-2	NA	14	TRBV29-1	TRBD1	TGCAGCGTAAAGACTTATGGGACAGGGAGCGGCTACACCTTC	CSVKTYGTGSGYTF
TRBJ2-3	once	16	TRBV28	TRBD2	TGTGCCAGCAGTCGCCGACTAGCGGGAGGAGGAGATACGCAGTATTTT	CASSRRLAGGGDTQYF
TRBJ1-2	NA	15	TRBV5-8	TRBD1	TGTGCCAGCAGCATTTTTAGACAGGGAAACTATGGCTACACCTTC	CASSIFRQGNYGYTF
TRBJ2-1	once	15	TRBV18	TRBD2	TGTGCCAGCTCACCACCCCCGGGGGGCTACAATGAGCAGTTCTTC	CASSPPPGGYNEQFF
TRBJ2-2	NA	14	TRBV7-3	NA	TGTGCCAGCAGCCCGGAAGGGGGGCACGGGGAGCTGTTTTTT	CASSPEGGHGELFF
TRBJ2-1	once	12	TRBV12-5	NA	TGTGCTAGTGGTTTGGTAGTGAATGAGCAGTTCTTC	CASGLVVNEQFF
TRBJ2-6	NA	17	TRBV5-1	NA	TGCGCCAGCAGCCTTACCATTCAGGGCTCTGGGGCCAACGTCCTGACTTTC	CASSLTIQGSGANVLTF
TRBJ1-3	NA	13	TRBV29-1	NA	TGCAGCGTTGAAGATGGGCCCAGAAACACCATATATTTT	CSVEDGPRNTIYF
TRBJ2-1	NA	15	TRBV27	TRBD2	TGTGCCAGCAGTTCGATAGGACTAGTATACAATGAGCAGTTCTTC	CASSSIGLVYNEQFF
TRBJ1-2	NA	14	TRBV25-1	TRBD1	TGTGCCAGCAGTGAATACAGGGGGCGTCAGGGCTACACCTTC	CASSEYRGRQGYTF
TRBJ2-3	once	15	TRBV9	NA	TGTGCCAGCAGCGTATCTGTTTTGGGCACAGATACGCAGTATTTT	CASSVSVLGTDTQYF
TRBJ2-1	NA	14	TRBV19	NA	TGTGCCAGTATTTCTCGAGGGAGTCCCGGTGAGCAGTTCTTC	CASISRGSPGEQFF
TRBJ1-5	NA	15	TRBV10-3	TRBD1	TGTGCCATCAGCCCAAGGACAGGGAACACTCAGCCCCAGCATTTT	CAISPRTGNTQPQHF
TRBJ1-2	NA	16	TRBV10-3	NA	TGTGCCATCAGTGAGTCGGGCTCTACGGGTGTTTCTGGCTACACCTTC	CAISESGSTGVSGYTF
TRBJ2-7	NA	13	TRBV6-4	NA	TGTGCCAGCAGTGGCGGTATCGGCTACGAGCAGTACTTC	CASSGGIGYEQYF
TRBJ2-2	once	17	TRBV9	TRBD2	TGTGCCAGCAGCGCGGGACTAGCGGGAGGAAACACCGGGGAGCTGTTTTTT	CASSAGLAGGNTGELFF
TRBJ2-7	NA	19	TRBV14	TRBD2	TGTGCCAGCAGCGAAGCGACCGGGACTAGCGGGAGGGGTTTCTACGAGCAGTACTTC	CASSEATGTSGRGFYEQYF
TRBJ2-5	once	14	TRBV28	NA	TGTGCCAGCAGTTATCTTCCTCCGCAAGAGACCCAGTACTTC	CASSYLPPQETQYF
TRBJ1-5	few	12	TRBV7-2	NA	TGTGCCAGCAGCTCAACGGCGCAGCCCCAGCATTTT	CASSSTAQPQHF
TRBJ1-1	NA	16	TRBV7-2	TRBD1	TGTGCCAGCAGCTTAGCGCCGGGACAGGAGAACACTGAAGCTTTCTTT	CASSLAPGQENTEAFF
TRBJ2-1	NA	14	TRBV11-3	NA	TGTGCCAGCAGCCCCACGAGCTCCTACAATGAGCAGTTCTTC	CASSPTSSYNEQFF
TRBJ2-7	NA	14	TRBV5-1	TRBD1	TGCGCCAGCAGCTCCCGACAGGGCTCCTACGAGCAGTACTTC	CASSSRQGSYEQYF
TRBJ1-5	NA	13	TRBV7-2	NA	TGTGCCAGCAGCTTATCAGGAAATCAGCCCCAGCATTTT	CASSLSGNQPQHF